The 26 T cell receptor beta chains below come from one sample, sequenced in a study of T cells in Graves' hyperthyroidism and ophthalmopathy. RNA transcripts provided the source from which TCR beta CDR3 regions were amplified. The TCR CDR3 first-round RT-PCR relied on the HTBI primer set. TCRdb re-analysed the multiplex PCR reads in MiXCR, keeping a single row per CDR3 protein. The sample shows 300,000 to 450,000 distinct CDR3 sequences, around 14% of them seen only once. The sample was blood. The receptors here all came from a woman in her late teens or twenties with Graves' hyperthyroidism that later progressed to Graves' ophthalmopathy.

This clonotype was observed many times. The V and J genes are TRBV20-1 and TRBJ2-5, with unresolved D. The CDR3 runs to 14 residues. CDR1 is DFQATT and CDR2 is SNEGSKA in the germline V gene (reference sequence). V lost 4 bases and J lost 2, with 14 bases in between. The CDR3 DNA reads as TGCAGTGCTAACCCGATGATGGGGCAAGAGACCCAGTACTTC. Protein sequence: CSANPMMGQETQYF.

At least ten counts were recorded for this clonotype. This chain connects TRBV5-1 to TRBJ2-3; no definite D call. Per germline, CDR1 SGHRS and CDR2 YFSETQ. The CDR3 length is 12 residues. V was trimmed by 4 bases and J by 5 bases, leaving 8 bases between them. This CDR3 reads CASSNGVDTQYF. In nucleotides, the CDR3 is TGCGCCAGCAGCAACGGCGTAGATACGCAGTATTTT.

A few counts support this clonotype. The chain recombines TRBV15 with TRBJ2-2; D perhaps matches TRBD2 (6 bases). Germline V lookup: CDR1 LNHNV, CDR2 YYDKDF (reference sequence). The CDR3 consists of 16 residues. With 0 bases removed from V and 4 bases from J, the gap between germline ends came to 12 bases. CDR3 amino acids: CATSRDRASATGELFF. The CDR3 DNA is TGTGCCACCAGCAGAGATCGGGCTAGCGCCACCGGGGAGCTGTTTTTT.

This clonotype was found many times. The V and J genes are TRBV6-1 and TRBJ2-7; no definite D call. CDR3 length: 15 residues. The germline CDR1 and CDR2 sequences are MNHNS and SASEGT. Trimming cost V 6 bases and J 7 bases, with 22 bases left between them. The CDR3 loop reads CASRHSPGMEREQYF. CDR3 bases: TGTGCCAGCAGGCATAGCCCCGGAATGGAACGGGAGCAGTACTTC.

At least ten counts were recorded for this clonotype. In nucleotides, the CDR3 is TGTGCCAGCTCACAGGACGGGACTAGCGGAGTCTACGAGCAGTACTTC. Translating it yields CASSQDGTSGVYEQYF. The chain links TRBV18 to TRBJ2-7; 11 bases agree with TRBD2. Germline CDR1 KGHSH, CDR2 LQKENI. CDR3 length: 16 amino acids. The J segment lost 3 bases and the V segment lost 4 bases, leaving 8 bases of the junction unmatched.

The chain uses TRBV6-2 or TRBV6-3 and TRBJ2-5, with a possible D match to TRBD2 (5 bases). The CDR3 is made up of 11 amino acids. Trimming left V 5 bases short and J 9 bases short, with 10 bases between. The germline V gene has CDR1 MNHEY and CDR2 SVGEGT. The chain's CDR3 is CASSRLGAQYF. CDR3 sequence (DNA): TGTGCCAGCAGTCGCCTCGGGGCCCAGTACTTC.

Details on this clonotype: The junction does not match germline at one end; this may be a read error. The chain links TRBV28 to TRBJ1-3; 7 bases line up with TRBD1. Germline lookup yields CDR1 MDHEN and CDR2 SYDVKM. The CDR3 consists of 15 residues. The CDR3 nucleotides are TGTGCCAGCAGGGGTGGCAGGGGGGCTGGAAAAACCATATATTTT. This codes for CASRGGRGAGKTIYF.

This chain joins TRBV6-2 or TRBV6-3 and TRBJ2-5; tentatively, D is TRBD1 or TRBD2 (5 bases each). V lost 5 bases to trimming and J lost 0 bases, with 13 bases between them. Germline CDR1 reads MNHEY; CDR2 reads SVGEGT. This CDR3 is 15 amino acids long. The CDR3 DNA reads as TGTGCCAGCAGTACCGGGACGGACCACCAAGAGACCCAGTACTTC. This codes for CASSTGTDHQETQYF.

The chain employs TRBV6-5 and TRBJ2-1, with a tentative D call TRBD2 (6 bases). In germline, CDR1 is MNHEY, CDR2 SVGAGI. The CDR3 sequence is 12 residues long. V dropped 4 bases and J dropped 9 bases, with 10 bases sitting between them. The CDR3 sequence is CASSWTTAEQFF. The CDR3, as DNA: TGTGCCAGCAGTTGGACTACCGCTGAGCAGTTCTTC.

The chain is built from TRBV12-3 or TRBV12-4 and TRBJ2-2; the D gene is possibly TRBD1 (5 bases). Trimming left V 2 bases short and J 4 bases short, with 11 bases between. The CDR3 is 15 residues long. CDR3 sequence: CASSLRGEATGELFF. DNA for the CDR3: TGTGCCAGCAGTTTAAGGGGTGAGGCCACCGGGGAGCTGTTTTTT.

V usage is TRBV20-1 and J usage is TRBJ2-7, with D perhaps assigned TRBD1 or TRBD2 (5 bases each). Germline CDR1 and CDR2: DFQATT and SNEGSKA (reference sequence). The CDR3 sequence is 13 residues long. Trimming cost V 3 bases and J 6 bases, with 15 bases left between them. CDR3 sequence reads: CSASEGPGIEQYF. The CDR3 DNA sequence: TGCAGTGCTAGTGAGGGACCTGGGATCGAGCAGTACTTC.

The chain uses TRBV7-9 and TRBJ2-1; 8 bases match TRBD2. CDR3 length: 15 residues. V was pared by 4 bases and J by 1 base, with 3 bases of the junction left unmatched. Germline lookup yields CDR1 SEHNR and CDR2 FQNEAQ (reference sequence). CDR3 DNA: TGTGCCAGCAGCTCAAAGCGGGAGTCCTACAATGAGCAGTTCTTC. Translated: CASSSKRESYNEQFF.

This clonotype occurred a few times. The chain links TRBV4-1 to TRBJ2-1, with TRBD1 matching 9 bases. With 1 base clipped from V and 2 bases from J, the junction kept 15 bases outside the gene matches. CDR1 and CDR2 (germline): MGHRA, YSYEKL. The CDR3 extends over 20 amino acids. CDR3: CASSQVRVIRDRVTYNEQFF. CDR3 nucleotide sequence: TGCGCCAGCAGCCAAGTTCGCGTCATCCGGGACAGGGTAACCTACAATGAGCAGTTCTTC.

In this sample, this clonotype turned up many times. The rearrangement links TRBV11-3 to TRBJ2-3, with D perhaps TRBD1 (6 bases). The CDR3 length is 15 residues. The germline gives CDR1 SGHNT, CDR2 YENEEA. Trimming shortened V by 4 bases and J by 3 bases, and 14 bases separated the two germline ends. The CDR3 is CASSSTGIRTDTQYF. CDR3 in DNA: TGTGCCAGCAGCTCAACAGGGATTCGGACAGATACGCAGTATTTT.

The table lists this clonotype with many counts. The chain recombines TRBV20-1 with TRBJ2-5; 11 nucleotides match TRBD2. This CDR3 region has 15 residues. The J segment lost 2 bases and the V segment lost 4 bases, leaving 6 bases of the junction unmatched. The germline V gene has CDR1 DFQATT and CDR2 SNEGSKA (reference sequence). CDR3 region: CSAKQIAGGQETQYF. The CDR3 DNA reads TGCAGTGCTAAACAGATAGCGGGAGGGCAAGAGACCCAGTACTTC.

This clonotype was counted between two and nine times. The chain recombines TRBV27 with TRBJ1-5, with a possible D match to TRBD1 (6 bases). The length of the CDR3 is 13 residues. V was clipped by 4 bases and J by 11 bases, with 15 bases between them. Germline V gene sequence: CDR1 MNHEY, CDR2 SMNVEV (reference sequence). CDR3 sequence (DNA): TGTGCCAGCAGTTCAGGGGCGCTAGGGGCCCAGCATTTT. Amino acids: CASSSGALGAQHF.

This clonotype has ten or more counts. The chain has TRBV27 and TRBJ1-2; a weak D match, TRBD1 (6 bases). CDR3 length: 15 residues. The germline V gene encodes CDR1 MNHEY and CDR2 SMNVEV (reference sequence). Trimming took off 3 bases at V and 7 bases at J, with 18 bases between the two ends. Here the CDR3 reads CASSFRGGGAAGYTF. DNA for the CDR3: TGTGCCAGCAGTTTCCGAGGGGGGGGCGCCGCTGGCTACACCTTC.

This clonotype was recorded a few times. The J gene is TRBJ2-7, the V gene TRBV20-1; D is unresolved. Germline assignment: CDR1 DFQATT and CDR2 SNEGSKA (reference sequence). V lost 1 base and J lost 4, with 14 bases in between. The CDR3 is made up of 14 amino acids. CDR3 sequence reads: CSARVPSGVYEQYF. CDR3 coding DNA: TGCAGTGCTAGAGTTCCTAGTGGTGTTTACGAGCAGTACTTC.

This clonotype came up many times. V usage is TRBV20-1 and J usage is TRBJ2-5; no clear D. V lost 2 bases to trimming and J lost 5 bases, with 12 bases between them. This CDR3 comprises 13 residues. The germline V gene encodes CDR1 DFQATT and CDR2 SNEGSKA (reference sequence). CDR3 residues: CSARFTPGETQYF. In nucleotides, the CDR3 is TGCAGTGCTAGATTTACCCCCGGGGAGACCCAGTACTTC.

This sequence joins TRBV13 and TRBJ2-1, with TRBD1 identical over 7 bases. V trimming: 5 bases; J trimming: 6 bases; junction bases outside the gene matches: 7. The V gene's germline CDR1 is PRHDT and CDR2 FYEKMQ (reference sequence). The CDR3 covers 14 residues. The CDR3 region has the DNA TGTGCCAGCAGCCTTATGGACAGGATCAATGAGCAGTTCTTC. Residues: CASSLMDRINEQFF.

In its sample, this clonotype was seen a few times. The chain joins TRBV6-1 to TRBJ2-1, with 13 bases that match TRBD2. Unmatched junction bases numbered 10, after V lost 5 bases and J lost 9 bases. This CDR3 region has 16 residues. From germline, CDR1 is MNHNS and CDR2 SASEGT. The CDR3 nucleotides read TGTGCCAGCAGTTTACCTACTAGCGGGAGGGCCGGTGAGCAGTTCTTC. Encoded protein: CASSLPTSGRAGEQFF.

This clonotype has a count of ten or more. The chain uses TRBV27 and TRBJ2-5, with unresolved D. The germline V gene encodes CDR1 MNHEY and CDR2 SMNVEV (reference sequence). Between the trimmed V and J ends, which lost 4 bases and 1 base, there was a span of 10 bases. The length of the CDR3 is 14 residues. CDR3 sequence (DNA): TGTGCCAGCAGTTCGATTCGGACCCAAGAGACCCAGTACTTC. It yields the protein CASSSIRTQETQYF.

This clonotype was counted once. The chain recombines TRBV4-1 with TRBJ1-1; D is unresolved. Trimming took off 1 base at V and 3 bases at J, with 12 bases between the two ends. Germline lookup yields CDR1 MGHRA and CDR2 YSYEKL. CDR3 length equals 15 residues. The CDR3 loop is CASSQAGWRDTEAFF. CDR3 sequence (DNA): TGCGCCAGCAGCCAAGCTGGGTGGAGGGACACTGAAGCTTTCTTT.

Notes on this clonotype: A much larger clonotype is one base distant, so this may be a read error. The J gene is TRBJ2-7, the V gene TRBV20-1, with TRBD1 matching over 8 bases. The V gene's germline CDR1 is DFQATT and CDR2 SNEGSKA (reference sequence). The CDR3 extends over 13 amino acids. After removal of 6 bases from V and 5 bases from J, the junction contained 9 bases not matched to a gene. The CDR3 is CSAGQGDSDEQYF. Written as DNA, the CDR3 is TGCAGTGCCGGACAGGGAGACTCTGACGAGCAGTACTTC.

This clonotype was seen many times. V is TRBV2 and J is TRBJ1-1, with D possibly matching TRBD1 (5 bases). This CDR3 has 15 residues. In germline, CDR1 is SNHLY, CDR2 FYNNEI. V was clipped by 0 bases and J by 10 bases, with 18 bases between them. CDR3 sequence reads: CASSEARGTQRRAFF. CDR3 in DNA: TGTGCCAGCAGTGAAGCGCGTGGGACTCAGAGGAGAGCTTTCTTT.

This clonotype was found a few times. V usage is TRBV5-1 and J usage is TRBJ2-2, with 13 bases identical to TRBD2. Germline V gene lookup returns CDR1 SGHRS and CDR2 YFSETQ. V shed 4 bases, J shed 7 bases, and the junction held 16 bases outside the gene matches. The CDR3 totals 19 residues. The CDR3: CASSERGAGTSGTFGELFF. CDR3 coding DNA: TGCGCCAGCAGCGAGCGAGGAGCCGGGACTAGCGGGACCTTCGGGGAGCTGTTTTTT.